A selection of T cell receptor beta chains follows, all from one sample in a study of cytomegalovirus exposure and HLA in healthy donors. TCRdb keeps only in-frame clones here, not all; method: immunoSEQ multiplex PCR. The sample lists about 130,000 clones, less than 80% occurring once. Sequenced material: PBMCs. The source of these receptors is a woman between 50 and 59 years old in good health and CMV-seronegative. CDR3s include the opening cysteine and the closing phenylalanine or tryptophan. The D gene is left open where the match is weak. The size field is filled for only some rows; it gives once, few, many or a size class.

clone size,D gene,V gene,J gene,CDR3 DNA,CDR3 protein
NA,NA,TRBV9,TRBJ2-7,TGTGCCAGCAGCGTAACCTGGTCGGGCGAGCAGTACTTC,CASSVTWSGEQYF
NA,TRBD1,TRBV7-8,TRBJ2-7,TGTGCCAGCAGCTTAGCGCGTGGCGGGACAGGAACCTACGAGCAGTACTTC,CASSLARGGTGTYEQYF
medium-sized,TRBD2,TRBV6-1,TRBJ2-1,TGTGCCAGCAGTGAAGCAGCGGGAGGCAGGGGGCAGTTCTTC,CASSEAAGGRGQFF
few,NA,TRBV29-1,TRBJ2-7,TGCAGCGTTTCCGGGGTTTACGAGCAGTACTTC,CSVSGVYEQYF
NA,TRBD1,TRBV5-6,TRBJ1-4,TGTGCCAGCAGCGGACAGGGGGCAACTAATGAAAAACTGTTTTTT,CASSGQGATNEKLFF
few,NA,TRBV4-3,TRBJ1-1,TGCGCCAGCAGCCAAGATGAGGTAGCAGTCGAAGCTTTCTTT,CASSQDEVAVEAFF
NA,NA,TRBV6-1,TRBJ1-2,TGTGCCAGCAGTGAACAGGGGCGCAACTATGGCTACACCTTC,CASSEQGRNYGYTF
NA,TRBD1,TRBV5-6,TRBJ1-2,TGTGCCAGCAGGCCACTAACGGGACAGGGGAGACCTAACTATGGCTACACCTTC,CASRPLTGQGRPNYGYTF
once,TRBD2,TRBV7-2,TRBJ2-7,TGTGCCAGCAGCCGAAGGAGCGGGAAATCCTACGAGCAGTACTTC,CASSRRSGKSYEQYF
once,NA,TRBV2,TRBJ2-2,TGTGCCAGCAACCCGACAGTTAACACCGGGGAGCTGTTTTTT,CASNPTVNTGELFF
NA,TRBD2,TRBV9,TRBJ2-3,TGTGCCAGCAGCGTAGATCCGGGAGGGCCAGATACGCAGTATTTT,CASSVDPGGPDTQYF
NA,TRBD1,TRBV5-6,TRBJ1-1,TGTGCCAGCAGCTTGGGACAGGGGGCGATGAACACTGAAGCTTTCTTT,CASSLGQGAMNTEAFF
NA,TRBD2,TRBV6-6,TRBJ2-1,TGTGCCAGCAGTAGTGATCCCTTAGCGGGATGGAATGAGCAGTTCTTC,CASSSDPLAGWNEQFF
NA,TRBD2,TRBV19,TRBJ2-1,TGTGCCAGTAGTATCGGTAGGGGACTAGTTTACAATGAGCAGTTCTTC,CASSIGRGLVYNEQFF
NA,TRBD1,TRBV11-2,TRBJ2-7,TGTGCCAGCAGACCTACCGGGACAGGGGCCTACGAGCAGTACTTC,CASRPTGTGAYEQYF
NA,TRBD2,TRBV30,TRBJ2-3,TGTGCCTGGAGCCCGAGCGGGGCAGATACGCAGTATTTT,CAWSPSGADTQYF
NA,TRBD2,TRBV5-1,TRBJ2-3,TGCGCCAGCAAGCGGGAGGCGGTCACAGATACGCAGTATTTT,CASKREAVTDTQYF
NA,NA,TRBV30,TRBJ2-3,TGTGCCTGGAGTGAGGGAGTGGGGGGTTCTAGCACAGATACGCAGTATTTT,CAWSEGVGGSSTDTQYF
NA,NA,TRBV5-3,TRBJ1-1,TGTGCCAGAAGCCATTATCAGCCGCGAGACTCGAACACTGAAGCTTTCTTT,CARSHYQPRDSNTEAFF
NA,TRBD2,TRBV4-1,TRBJ2-7,TGCGCCAGCAGCCCAGGGACTAGCGGGTTTATAGGATACGAGCAGTACTTC,CASSPGTSGFIGYEQYF
few,NA,TRBV6-1,TRBJ1-2,TGTGCCAGCACTGTCGGGAACTATGGCTACACCTTC,CASTVGNYGYTF
NA,NA,TRBV28,TRBJ2-7,TGTGCCAGCAGTTTAGCGGTTCTCGAGCAGTACTTC,CASSLAVLEQYF
NA,TRBD2,TRBV5-4,TRBJ2-2,TGTGCCAGCAGCAACGGACTAGCGGGAGGTACGAACACCGGGGAGCTGTTTTTT,CASSNGLAGGTNTGELFF
NA,TRBD2,TRBV28,TRBJ2-7,TGTGCCAGCAGTTCCTCTGATCCATTTAGCGGGAGGACCTACGAGCAGTACTTC,CASSSSDPFSGRTYEQYF
NA,NA,TRBV19,TRBJ2-7,TGTGCCAGTAGTGATAGCGGTATAAGCTCCTACGAGCAGTACTTC,CASSDSGISSYEQYF
NA,NA,TRBV6-4,TRBJ2-1,TGTGCCAGCAGTGAGGGGAGCGGCTCCTACAATGAGCAGTTCTTC,CASSEGSGSYNEQFF
NA,TRBD1,TRBV7-2,TRBJ2-5,TGTGCCAGCAGCCGCAGGACAGGGGAAGAGACCCAGTACTTC,CASSRRTGEETQYF
once,NA,TRBV7-3,TRBJ2-2,TGTGCCAGCATCTCCCCGTCGGGGCCCAGGGGCAGGGAGCTGTTTTTT,CASISPSGPRGRELFF
NA,TRBD1,TRBV30,TRBJ1-1,TGTGCCTGGGTCCCTTGGACAGGGCTGGGGATCTCTGAAGCTTTCTTT,CAWVPWTGLGISEAFF
NA,NA,TRBV30,TRBJ2-7,TGTGCCTGGAGTAAACAGGGGCGGTCGGGGCGGGGTTTCTACGAGCAGTACTTC,CAWSKQGRSGRGFYEQYF
NA,NA,TRBV27,TRBJ2-7,TGTGCCAGCAGTTTTACAGGATGGGACTACGAGCAGTACTTC,CASSFTGWDYEQYF
few,NA,TRBV4-1,TRBJ2-3,TGCGCCAGCAGCCGCATAGGGGACACAGATACGCAGTATTTT,CASSRIGDTDTQYF
NA,NA,TRBV21-1,TRBJ2-7,TGTGCCAGCAGCAAAGGGCACAGGGAAACCCACGAGCAGTACTTC,CASSKGHRETHEQYF
NA,NA,TRBV28,TRBJ2-5,TGTGCCAGCAGTTTTTCGGCAGGGTTCAACTTC,CASSFSAGFNF
NA,NA,TRBV7-8,TRBJ1-4,TGTGCCAGCAGCTTATGGGACACTGCAACTAATGAAAAACTGTTTTTT,CASSLWDTATNEKLFF
once,TRBD2,TRBV6-5,TRBJ2-5,TGTGCCAGCGCTAAGCGGGACTGGCAGACCCAGTACTTC,CASAKRDWQTQYF
NA,NA,TRBV30,TRBJ2-1,TGTGCCTGGAGTGTAGGGAGCCCCTACTACAATGAGCAGTTCTTC,CAWSVGSPYYNEQFF
NA,TRBD2,TRBV29-1,TRBJ2-7,TGCAGCGTTGCTAGGACTAGCGGGTATAACGAGCAGTACTTC,CSVARTSGYNEQYF
NA,NA,TRBV19,TRBJ1-5,TGTGCCAGTAGCCTAGGCGGCAGAGAAGATCAGCCCCAGCATTTT,CASSLGGREDQPQHF
few,TRBD1,TRBV5-4,TRBJ2-7,TGTGCCAGCAGCTCCGGACAGGGTTACGAGCAGTACTTC,CASSSGQGYEQYF
NA,NA,TRBV10-3,TRBJ2-3,TGTGCCATCAGTGAGTCGCCAGGGATAGATACGCAGTATTTT,CAISESPGIDTQYF
NA,NA,TRBV6-1,TRBJ1-2,TGTGCCAGCAGGGATGACTATCGGGACTATGGCTACACCTTC,CASRDDYRDYGYTF
NA,NA,TRBV4-3,TRBJ2-7,TGCGCCAGCAGCCCTCAGGGTTCGAGTTACGAGCAGTACTTC,CASSPQGSSYEQYF
NA,NA,TRBV7-3,TRBJ2-3,TGTGCCAGCAGCTTAAGCGGTAGCAGAACAGATACGCAGTATTTT,CASSLSGSRTDTQYF
NA,TRBD1,TRBV27,TRBJ1-2,TGTGCCAGCAGTTTTAAACGGACAGGGGGCGGCTACACCTTC,CASSFKRTGGGYTF
NA,NA,TRBV6-5,TRBJ2-6,TGTGCCAGCAGTTCCGGTGGGCTGGGTGGGGCCAACGTCCTGACTTTC,CASSSGGLGGANVLTF
NA,TRBD2,TRBV10-2,TRBJ2-1,TGCGCCAGCAGTGAGTACGACTTTACCGGACTAGCGGGGGGTCAAGAGCAGTTCTTC,CASSEYDFTGLAGGQEQFF
NA,TRBD2,TRBV28,TRBJ2-1,TGTGCCAGCAGGGCTGAGCGGGATAACAATGAGCAGTTCTTC,CASRAERDNNEQFF
NA,NA,TRBV10-3,TRBJ1-5,TGTGCCAGTGGGCCTAACGAGCCCCAGCATTTT,CASGPNEPQHF
NA,NA,TRBV2,TRBJ2-7,TGTGCCAGCGTGCAGGGATCCTACGAGCAGTACTTC,CASVQGSYEQYF
once,TRBD1,TRBV10-3,TRBJ2-1,TGTGCCATCAGTGAGACAGGGGACTACAATGAGCAGTTCTTC,CAISETGDYNEQFF
NA,TRBD1,TRBV18,TRBJ2-7,TGTGCCAGCTCACCTGGACAGGGGGCCTACGAGCAGTACTTC,CASSPGQGAYEQYF
few,TRBD2,TRBV4-2,TRBJ2-5,TGTGCCAGCAGCCGGACTAGCGGGAGCCAAGAGACCCAGTACTTC,CASSRTSGSQETQYF